The clone carrying this TCR beta chain was seen at least ten times. Its cognate antigen is unknown. This record belongs to a study of T cells after yellow fever vaccination. Study-wide findings and caveats: Secondary responses were weaker yet peaked faster, day 5 versus 15.

TCRdb redid the calling of the 5' RACE reads with MiXCR, one entry per CDR3 protein. The sample has around 310,000 distinct CDR3 sequences, 3.5% to 4.5% seen once. Trimming shortened V by 5 bases and J by 4 bases, and 11 bases separated the two germline ends. The CDR3 has 13 residues. Germline assignment: CDR1 SGHTA and CDR2 FQGNSA. This chain joins TRBV7-2 and TRBJ1-2, with D perhaps TRBD1 (6 bases). This clonotype originated in a young man who received the YFV17D yellow fever vaccine. Sequencing was performed on PBMCs, taken 15 days after the yellow fever booster vaccination. The CDR3 bases are TGTGCCAGCAGCCCGGACAGTATCTATGGCTACACCTTC. Protein product: CASSPDSIYGYTF.